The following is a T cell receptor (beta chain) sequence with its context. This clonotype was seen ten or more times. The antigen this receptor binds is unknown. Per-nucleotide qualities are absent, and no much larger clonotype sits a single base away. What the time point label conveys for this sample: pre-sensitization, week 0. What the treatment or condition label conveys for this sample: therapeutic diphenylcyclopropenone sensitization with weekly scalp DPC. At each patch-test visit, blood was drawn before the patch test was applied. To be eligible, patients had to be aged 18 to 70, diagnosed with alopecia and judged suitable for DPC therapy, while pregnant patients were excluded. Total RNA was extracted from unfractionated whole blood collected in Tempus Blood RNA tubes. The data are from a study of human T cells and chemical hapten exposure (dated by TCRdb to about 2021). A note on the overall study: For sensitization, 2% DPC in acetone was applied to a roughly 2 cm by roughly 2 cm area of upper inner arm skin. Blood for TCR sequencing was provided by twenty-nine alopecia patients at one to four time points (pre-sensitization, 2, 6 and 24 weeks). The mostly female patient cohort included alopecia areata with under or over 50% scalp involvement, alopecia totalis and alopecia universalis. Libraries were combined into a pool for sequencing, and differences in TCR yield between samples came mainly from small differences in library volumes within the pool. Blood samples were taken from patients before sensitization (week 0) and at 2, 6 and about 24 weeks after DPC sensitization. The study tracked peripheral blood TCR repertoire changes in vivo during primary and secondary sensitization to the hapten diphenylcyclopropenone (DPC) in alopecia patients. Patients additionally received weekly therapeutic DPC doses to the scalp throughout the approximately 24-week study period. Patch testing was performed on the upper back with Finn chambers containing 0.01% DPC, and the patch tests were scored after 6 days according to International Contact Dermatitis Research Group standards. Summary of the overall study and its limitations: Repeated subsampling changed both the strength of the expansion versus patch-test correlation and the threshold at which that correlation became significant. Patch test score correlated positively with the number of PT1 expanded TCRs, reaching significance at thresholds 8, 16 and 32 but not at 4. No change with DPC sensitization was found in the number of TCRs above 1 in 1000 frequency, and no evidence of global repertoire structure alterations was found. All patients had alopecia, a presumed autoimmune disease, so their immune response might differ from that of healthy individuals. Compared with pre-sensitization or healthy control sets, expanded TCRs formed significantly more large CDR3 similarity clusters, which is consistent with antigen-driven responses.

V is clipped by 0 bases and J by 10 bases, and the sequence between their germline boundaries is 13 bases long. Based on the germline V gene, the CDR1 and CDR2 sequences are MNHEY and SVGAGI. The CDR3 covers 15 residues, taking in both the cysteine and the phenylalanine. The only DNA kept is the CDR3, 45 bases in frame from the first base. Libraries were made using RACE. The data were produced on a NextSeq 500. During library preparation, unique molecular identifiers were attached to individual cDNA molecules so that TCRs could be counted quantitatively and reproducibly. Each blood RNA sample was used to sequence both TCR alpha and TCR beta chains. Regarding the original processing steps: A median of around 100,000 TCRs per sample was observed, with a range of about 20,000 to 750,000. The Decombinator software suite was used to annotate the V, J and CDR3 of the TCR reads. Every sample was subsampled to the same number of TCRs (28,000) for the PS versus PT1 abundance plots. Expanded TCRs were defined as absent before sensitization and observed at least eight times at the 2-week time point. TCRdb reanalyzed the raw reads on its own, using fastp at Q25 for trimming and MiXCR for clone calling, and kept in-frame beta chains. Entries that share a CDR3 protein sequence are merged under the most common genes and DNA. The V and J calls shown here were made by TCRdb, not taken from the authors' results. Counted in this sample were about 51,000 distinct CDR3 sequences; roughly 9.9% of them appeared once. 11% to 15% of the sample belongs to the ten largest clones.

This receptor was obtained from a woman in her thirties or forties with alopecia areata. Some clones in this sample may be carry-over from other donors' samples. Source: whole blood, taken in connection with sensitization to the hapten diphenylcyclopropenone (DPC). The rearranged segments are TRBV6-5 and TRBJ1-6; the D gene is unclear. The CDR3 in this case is CASSYSMGAESPLHF. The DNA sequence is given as TGTGCCAGCAGTTACTCGATGGGCGCTGAATCACCCCTCCACTTT.